This T cell receptor (beta chain) was sequenced for a study of T-cell reconstitution after alpha-beta-depleted transplantation in children. Study observations and caveats: The study traced high day-60 TCRbeta diversity in some patients to surviving recipient T cells and thymic progenitors. Newly produced T cells mostly provided counts and TCRbeta diversity after one year, as hyperexpanded clones declined. Several hundred expanded graft clones reportedly supplied alpha-beta T cells about two months after transplant.

This clonotype showed up just a few times. No antigen is known for it. As it was prepared, the TCRbeta library received unique molecular identifiers. TCRdb reanalysed the PCR reads using MiXCR and keeps one entry per CDR3 protein. The repertoire has some 440,000 distinct CDR3 sequences, roughly 17% of them found once; the top ten carry roughly 27%. V lost 3 bases and J lost 9; bases outside the gene matches: 4. The CDR3 contains 14 residues. The receptor's source is a boy younger than two who had a stem cell transplant for Wiskott-Aldrich syndrome, so the T cells may come from the graft donor. The V gene is TRBV12-3 or TRBV12-4, the J gene TRBJ2-1; 11 bases line up with TRBD2. The sample in question was PBMCs, mostly from graft donor cells, obtained 360 days after TCRalphabeta/CD19-depleted stem cell transplant. CDR3 sequence (DNA): TGTGCCAGCAGTTTGAGTCTAGCGGGAGGTGAGCAGTTCTTC. It is translated as CASSLSLAGGEQFF.